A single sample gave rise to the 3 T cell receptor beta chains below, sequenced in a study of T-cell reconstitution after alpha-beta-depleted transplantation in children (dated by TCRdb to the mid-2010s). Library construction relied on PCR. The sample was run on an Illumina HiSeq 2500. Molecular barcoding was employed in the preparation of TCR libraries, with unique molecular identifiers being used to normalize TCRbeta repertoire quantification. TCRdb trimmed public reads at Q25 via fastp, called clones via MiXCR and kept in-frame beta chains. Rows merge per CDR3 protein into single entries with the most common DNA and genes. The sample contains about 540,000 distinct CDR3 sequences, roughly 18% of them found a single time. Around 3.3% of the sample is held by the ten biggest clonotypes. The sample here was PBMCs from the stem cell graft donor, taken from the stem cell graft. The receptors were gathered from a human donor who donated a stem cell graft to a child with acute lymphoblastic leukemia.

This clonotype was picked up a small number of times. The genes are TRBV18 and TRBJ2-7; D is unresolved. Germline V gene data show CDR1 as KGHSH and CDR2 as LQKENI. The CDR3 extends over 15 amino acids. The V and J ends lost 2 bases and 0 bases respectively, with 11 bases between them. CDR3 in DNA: TGTGCCAGCTCACCATTTAAGGCTGCCTCCTACGAGCAGTACTTC. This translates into CASSPFKAASYEQYF.

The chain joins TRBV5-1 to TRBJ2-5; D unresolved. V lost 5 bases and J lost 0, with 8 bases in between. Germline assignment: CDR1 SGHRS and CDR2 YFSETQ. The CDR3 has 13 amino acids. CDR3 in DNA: TGCGCCAGCAGACTGTGGTACCAAGAGACCCAGTACTTC. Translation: CASRLWYQETQYF.

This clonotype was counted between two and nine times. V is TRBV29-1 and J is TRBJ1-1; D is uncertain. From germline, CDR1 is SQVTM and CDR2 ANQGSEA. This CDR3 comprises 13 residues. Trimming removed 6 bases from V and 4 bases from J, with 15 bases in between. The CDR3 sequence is CSVYPGVVTEAFF. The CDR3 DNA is TGCAGCGTGTACCCAGGTGTCGTCACTGAAGCTTTCTTT.